This TCR beta chain came from a study of CXCR3-negative and CXCR3-positive naive CD8 T cells. With UMI labels, 5' RACE was used to prepare the TRB cDNA libraries. Each CDR3 protein gets one entry in TCRdb, which reprocessed the 5' RACE reads and gives no DNA. In total, the table holds fewer than 140,000 distinct CDR3 sequences. Details on this clonotype: Its antigen is unidentified.

Overall study results and limits: Higher TRB CDR3 hydrophobicity marked CXCR3-positive naive cells relative to CXCR3-negative naive cells.

Germline CDR1 reads DFQATT; CDR2 reads SNEGSKA (reference sequence). This CDR3 contains 13 residues. This receptor was taken from a human donor in good health. Some clones in this sample may be carry-over from other donors' samples. The sequenced sample was naive CXCR3+ CD8+ T cells from blood. This sample's subset: CD45RO-CCR7+CD27+CD95- naive CD8+ T cells expressing CXCR3 (TNR3+). This sequence joins TRBV20-1 and TRBJ2-1. The CDR3 reads CSARQATYNEQFF.